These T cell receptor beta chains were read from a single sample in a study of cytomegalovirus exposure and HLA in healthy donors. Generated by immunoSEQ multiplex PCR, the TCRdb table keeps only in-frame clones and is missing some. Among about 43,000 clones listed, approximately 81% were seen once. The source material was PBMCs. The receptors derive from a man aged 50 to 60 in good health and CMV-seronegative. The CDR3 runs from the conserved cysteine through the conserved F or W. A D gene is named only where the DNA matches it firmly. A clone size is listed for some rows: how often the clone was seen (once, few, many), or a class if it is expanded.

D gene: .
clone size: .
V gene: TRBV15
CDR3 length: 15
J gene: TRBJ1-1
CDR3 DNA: TGTGCCACCAGCAGGGCCCCCGATGGGAACACTGAAGCTTTCTTT
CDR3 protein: CATSRAPDGNTEAFF

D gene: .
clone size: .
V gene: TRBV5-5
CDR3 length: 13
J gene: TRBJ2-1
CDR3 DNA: TGTGCCAGCAGCTTGATGGCGGGCGAAGAGCAGTTCTTC
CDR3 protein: CASSLMAGEEQFF

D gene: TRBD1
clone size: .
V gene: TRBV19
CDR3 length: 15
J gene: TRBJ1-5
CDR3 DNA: TGTGCCAGTAGCAAAGACAGGGGCCGCAATCAGCCCCAGCATTTT
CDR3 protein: CASSKDRGRNQPQHF

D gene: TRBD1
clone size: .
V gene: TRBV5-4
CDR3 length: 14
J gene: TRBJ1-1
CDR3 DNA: TGTGCCAGCAGCCCCGGGACAGGGGGCACTGAAGCTTTCTTT
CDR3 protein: CASSPGTGGTEAFF

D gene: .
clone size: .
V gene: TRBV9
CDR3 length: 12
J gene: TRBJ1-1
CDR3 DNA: TGTGCCAGCGGACAACCGAACACTGAAGCTTTCTTT
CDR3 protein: CASGQPNTEAFF

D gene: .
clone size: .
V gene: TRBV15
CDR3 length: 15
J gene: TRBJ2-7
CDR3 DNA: TGTGCCACCAGCAGAGTGGCAGGGGGAGGCAACGAGCAGTACTTC
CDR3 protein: CATSRVAGGGNEQYF

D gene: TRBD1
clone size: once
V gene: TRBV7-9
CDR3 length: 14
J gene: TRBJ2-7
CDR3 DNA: TGTGCCAGCAGCTTAGTAGGGGGCAGTTACGAGCAGTACTTC
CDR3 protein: CASSLVGGSYEQYF

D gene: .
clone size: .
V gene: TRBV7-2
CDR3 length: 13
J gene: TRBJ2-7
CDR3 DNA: TGTGCCAGCACCCATCCGGGGTCCTACGAGCAGTACTTC
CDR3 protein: CASTHPGSYEQYF

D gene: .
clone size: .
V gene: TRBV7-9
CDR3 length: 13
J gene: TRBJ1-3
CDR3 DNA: TGTGCCAGCAGTCAGGGCTCTGGAAACACCATATATTTT
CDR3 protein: CASSQGSGNTIYF

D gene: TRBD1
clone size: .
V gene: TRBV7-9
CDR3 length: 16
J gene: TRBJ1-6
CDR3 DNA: TGTGCCAGCAGCCCTCCGGGACAGGGGATTAATTCACCCCTCCACTTT
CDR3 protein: CASSPPGQGINSPLHF

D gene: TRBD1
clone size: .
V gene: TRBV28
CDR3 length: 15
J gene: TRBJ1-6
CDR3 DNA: TGTGCCAGCAGTTCTCCGGGACAGGGCGTTACACCCCTCCACTTT
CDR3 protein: CASSSPGQGVTPLHF

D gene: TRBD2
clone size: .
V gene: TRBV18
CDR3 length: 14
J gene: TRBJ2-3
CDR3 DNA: TGTGCCAGCTCATTTGGGACTAGTGAAGATACGCAGTATTTT
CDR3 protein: CASSFGTSEDTQYF

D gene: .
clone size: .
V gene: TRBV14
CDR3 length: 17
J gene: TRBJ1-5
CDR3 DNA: TGTGCCAGCAGCGAGCGGAGAGGAGGGACCGATGCGCGGCCCCAGCATTTT
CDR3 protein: CASSERRGGTDARPQHF

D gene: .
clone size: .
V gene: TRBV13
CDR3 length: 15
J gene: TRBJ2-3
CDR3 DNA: TGTGCCAGCAGCCAAGGGGGGGGGTACACAGATACGCAGTATTTT
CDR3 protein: CASSQGGGYTDTQYF

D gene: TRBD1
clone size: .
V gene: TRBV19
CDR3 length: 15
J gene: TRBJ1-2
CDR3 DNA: TGTGCCAGTAGGGAACCGGGGACAGCAAACTATGGCTACACCTTC
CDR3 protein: CASREPGTANYGYTF

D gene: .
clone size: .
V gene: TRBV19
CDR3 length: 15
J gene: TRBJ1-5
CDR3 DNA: TGTGCCAGTGCAAGGACAGAGACTTCTAATCAGCCCCAGCATTTT
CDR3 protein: CASARTETSNQPQHF

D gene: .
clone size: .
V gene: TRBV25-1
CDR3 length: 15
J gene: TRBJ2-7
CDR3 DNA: TGTGCCAGCAGTTTGGGGGGGGGCGCTGGTTACGAGCAGTACTTC
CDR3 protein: CASSLGGGAGYEQYF

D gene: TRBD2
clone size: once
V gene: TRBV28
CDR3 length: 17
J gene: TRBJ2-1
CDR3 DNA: TGTGCCAGCAGTTTAATCTATGGCGCGGGAGGGACGAATGAGCAGTTCTTC
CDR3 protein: CASSLIYGAGGTNEQFF

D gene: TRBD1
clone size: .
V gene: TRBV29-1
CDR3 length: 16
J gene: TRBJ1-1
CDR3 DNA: TGCAGCGTTGTGGACAGGGGGCAGGGAAGGAACACTGAAGCTTTCTTT
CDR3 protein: CSVVDRGQGRNTEAFF

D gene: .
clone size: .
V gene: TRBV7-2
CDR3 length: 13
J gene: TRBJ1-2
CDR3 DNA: TGTGCCAGCAGCATTGAGGTTAACTATGGCTACACCTTC
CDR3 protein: CASSIEVNYGYTF

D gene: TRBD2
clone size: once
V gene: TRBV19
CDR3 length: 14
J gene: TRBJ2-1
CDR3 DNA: TGTGCCAGTAGTTGGGTAGCGGGTTACAATGAGCAGTTCTTC
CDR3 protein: CASSWVAGYNEQFF

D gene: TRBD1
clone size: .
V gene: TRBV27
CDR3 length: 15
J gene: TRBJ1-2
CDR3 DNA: TGTGCCAGCAGTTTATTTCCAGGGGGGATCTATGGCTACACCTTC
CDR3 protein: CASSLFPGGIYGYTF

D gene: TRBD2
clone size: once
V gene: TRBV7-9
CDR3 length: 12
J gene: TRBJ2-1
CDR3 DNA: TGTTCCAGCAGACTAGCGGTGCATGAGCAGTTCTTC
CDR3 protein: CSSRLAVHEQFF

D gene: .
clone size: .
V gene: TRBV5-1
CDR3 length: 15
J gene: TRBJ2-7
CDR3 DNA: TGCGCCAGCAGCCTGGAAGGGGGGAGGGCCTACGAGCAGTACTTC
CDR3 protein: CASSLEGGRAYEQYF